The TCR beta chain described here comes from a study of blood T cell repertoires in COVID-19. Across the whole study: COVID-19 samples from acute and convalescent phases originated in the United States, Italy and Spain.

This clone was found once. The table came from immunoSEQ multiplex PCR; TCRdb's copy has only in-frame clones and leaves some out. The table has hundreds of thousands of clones, about 90% seen once; the top ten hold less than 0.9%. V dropped 3 bases and J dropped 6 bases, with 14 bases sitting between them. The CDR3 is made up of 14 amino acids. Germline CDR1 reads MGHDK; CDR2 reads SYGVNS. Sequencing was performed on PBMCs or T cells enriched from blood (not recorded which). This receptor was obtained from a middle-aged man who had been exposed to COVID-19. The chain combines TRBV25-1 with TRBJ1-1; D remains ambiguous. The CDR3 bases are TGTGCCAGCAGTGAGTTACGGGAGAGCGCTGAAGCTTTCTTT. Translating gives CASSELRESAEAFF.